This T cell receptor (beta chain) was documented in a study of T cell responses to AZD1222 COVID-19 vaccine. Points on this clone: Antigen specificity is unknown.

With 6 bases removed from V and 2 bases from J, the gap between germline ends came to 17 bases. Germline lookup yields CDR1 MNHEY and CDR2 SVGEGT. The CDR3 consists of 16 residues. Method: immunoSEQ multiplex PCR; TCRdb's copy keeps in-frame clones and lacks some. The table lists some 200,000 clones, 85% to 95% of them singletons. The study, taken as a whole, reports: Seropositivity was recorded at baseline in only a handful of AZD1222 recipients. Elevations in Spike-specific TCR breadth and depth followed administration of two AZD1222 doses. Repertoire samples came only from after the peak T cell response.

The specimen was peripheral blood, collected on day 0 of MenACWY control vaccination. The receptor's source is an adult in good health. The rearrangement joins TRBV6-2 or TRBV6-3 to TRBJ1-5, with D unclear. Here the CDR3 DNA reads TGTGCCAGCAGCCTGGCAGCGGGTTTAGGCAATCAGCCCCAGCATTTT. Amino acids: CASSLAAGLGNQPQHF.